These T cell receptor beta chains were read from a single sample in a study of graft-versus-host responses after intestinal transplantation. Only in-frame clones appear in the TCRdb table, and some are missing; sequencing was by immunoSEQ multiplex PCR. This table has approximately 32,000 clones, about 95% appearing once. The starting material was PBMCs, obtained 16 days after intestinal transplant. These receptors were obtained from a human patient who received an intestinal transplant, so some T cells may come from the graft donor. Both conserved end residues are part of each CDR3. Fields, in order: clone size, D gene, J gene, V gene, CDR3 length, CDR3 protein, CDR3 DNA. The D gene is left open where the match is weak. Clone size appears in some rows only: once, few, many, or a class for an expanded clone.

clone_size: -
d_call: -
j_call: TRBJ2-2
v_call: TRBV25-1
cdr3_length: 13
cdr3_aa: CASRGIVGGELFF
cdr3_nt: TGTGCCAGCAGGGGAATAGTGGGCGGGGAGCTGTTTTTT

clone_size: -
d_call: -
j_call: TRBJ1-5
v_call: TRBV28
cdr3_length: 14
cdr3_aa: CASSPSGVHQPQHF
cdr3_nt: TGTGCCAGCAGTCCCTCCGGGGTGCATCAGCCCCAGCATTTT

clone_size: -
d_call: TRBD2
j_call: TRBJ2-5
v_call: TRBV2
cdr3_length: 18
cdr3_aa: CASSSTGTSGRGQETQYF
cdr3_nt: TGTGCCAGCAGTTCCACCGGGACTAGCGGGAGGGGACAAGAGACCCAGTACTTC

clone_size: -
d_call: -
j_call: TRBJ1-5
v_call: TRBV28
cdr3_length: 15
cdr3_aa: CASSGNEFSNQPQHF
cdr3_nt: TGTGCCAGCAGTGGGAATGAATTTAGCAATCAGCCCCAGCATTTT

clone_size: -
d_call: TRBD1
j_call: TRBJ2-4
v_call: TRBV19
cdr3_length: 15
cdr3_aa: CASSPRQGPNNIQYF
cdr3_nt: TGTGCCAGTAGTCCTCGACAGGGACCAAACAACATTCAGTACTTC

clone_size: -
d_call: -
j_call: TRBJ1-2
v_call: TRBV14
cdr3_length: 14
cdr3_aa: CASSQEGRYYGYTF
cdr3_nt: TGTGCCAGCAGCCAAGAGGGGAGGTACTATGGCTACACCTTC

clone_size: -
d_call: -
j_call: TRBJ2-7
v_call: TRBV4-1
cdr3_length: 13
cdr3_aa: CASSQSRSYEQYF
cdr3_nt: TGCGCCAGCAGCCAATCTAGGTCCTACGAGCAGTACTTC

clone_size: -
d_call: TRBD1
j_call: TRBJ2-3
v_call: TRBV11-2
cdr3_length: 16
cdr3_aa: CASTSGTGPYTDTQYF
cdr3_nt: TGTGCCAGCACTTCGGGGACAGGGCCTTACACAGATACGCAGTATTTT

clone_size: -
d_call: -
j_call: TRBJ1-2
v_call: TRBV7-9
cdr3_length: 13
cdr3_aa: CASSLALGYGYTF
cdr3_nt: TGTGCCAGCAGCTTAGCGCTGGGCTATGGCTACACCTTC

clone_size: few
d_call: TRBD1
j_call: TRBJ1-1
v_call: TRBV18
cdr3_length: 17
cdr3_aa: CASSPPGLNRGYTEAFF
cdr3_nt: TGTGCCAGCTCACCACCTGGTTTGAACAGGGGTTATACTGAAGCTTTCTTT

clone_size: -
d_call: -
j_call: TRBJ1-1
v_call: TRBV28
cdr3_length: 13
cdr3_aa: CASSFEGNTEAFF
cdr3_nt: TGTGCCAGCAGTTTTGAGGGGAACACTGAAGCTTTCTTT

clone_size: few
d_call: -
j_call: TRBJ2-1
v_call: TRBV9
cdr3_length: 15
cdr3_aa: CASSETGRIGDEQFF
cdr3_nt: TGTGCCAGCAGCGAGACGGGTCGAATCGGGGATGAGCAGTTCTTC

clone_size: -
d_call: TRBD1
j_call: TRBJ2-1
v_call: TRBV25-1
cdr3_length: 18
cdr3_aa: CASGPATGMGNSYNEQFF
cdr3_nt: TGTGCCAGCGGACCCGCGACAGGGATGGGAAACTCCTACAATGAGCAGTTCTTC

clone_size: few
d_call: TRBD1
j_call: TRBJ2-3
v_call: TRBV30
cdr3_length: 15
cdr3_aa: CAWSAQGLYTDTQYF
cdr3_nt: TGTGCCTGGAGTGCACAGGGGCTCTACACAGATACGCAGTATTTT

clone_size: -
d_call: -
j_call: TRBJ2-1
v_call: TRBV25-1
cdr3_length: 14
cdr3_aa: CASSDFPPYNEQFF
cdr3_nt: TGTGCCAGCAGTGATTTCCCACCATACAATGAGCAGTTCTTC

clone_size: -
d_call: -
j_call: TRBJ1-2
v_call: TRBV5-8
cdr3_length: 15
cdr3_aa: CASSPLPGGNYGYTF
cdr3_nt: TGTGCCAGCAGTCCCCTCCCCGGAGGTAACTATGGCTACACCTTC

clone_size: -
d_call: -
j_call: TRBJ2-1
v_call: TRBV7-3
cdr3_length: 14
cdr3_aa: CASSSRGSYNEQLF
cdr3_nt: TGTGCCAGCAGCTCCCGTGGCTCCTACAATGAGCAGCTCTTC

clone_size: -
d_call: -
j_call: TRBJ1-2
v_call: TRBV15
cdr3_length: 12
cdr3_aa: CATSRVGGLDTF
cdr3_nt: TGTGCCACCAGCAGAGTGGGGGGGCTCGACACCTTC

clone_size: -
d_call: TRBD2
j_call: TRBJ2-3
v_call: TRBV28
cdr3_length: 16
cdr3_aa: CASSLSLAGAEDTQYF
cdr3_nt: TGTGCCAGCAGTTTATCACTAGCGGGAGCAGAAGATACGCAGTATTTT

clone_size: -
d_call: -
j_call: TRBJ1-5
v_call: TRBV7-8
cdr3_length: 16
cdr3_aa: CASSSEEGFGNQPQHF
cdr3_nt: TGTGCCAGCAGTTCCGAGGAGGGATTTGGCAATCAGCCCCAGCATTTT

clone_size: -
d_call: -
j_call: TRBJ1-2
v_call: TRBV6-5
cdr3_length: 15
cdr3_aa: CASSYSRGGPDGYTF
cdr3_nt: TGTGCCAGCAGTTACAGTCGCGGGGGGCCGGATGGCTACACCTTC

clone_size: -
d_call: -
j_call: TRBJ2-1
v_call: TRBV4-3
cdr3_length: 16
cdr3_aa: CASSQAPGPLYNEQFF
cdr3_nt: TGCGCCAGCAGCCAGGCGCCGGGACCGTTATACAATGAGCAGTTCTTC

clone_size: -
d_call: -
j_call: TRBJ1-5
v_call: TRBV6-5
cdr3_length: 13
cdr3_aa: CAITPTSNQPQHF
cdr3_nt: TGTGCCATAACACCGACTAGCAATCAGCCCCAGCATTTT

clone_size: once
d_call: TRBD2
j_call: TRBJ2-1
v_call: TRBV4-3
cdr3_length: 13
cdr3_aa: CASSRLAGDEQFF
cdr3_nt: TGCGCCAGCAGCCGTTTAGCGGGAGATGAGCAGTTCTTC

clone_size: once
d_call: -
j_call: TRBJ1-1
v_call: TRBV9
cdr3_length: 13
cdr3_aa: CASSVRGGTEAFF
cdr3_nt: TGTGCCAGCAGCGTAAGGGGGGGCACTGAAGCTTTCTTT

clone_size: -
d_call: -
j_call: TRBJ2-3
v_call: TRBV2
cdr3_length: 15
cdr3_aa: CASSDPAASTDTQYF
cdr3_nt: TGTGCCAGCTCAGACCCAGCGGCTAGCACAGATACGCAGTATTTT

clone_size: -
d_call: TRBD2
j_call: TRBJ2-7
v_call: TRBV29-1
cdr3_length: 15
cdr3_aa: CSVEVWGGISYEQYF
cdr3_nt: TGCAGCGTTGAAGTTTGGGGAGGGATCAGCTACGAGCAGTACTTC

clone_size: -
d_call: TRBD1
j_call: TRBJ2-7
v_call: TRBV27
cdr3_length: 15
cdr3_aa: CASSFGTGVIYEQYF
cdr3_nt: TGTGCCAGCAGCTTCGGGACAGGGGTCATCTACGAGCAGTACTTC

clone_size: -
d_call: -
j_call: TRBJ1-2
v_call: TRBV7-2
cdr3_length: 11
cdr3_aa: CASSLGDGYTF
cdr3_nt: TGTGCCAGCAGCTTGGGGGATGGCTACACCTTC